The text below deals with one T cell receptor (beta chain). This sample was included in a study of monozygotic twins with inflammatory bowel disease. TCRdb derives one entry per CDR3 protein from the 5' RACE reads, leaving out DNA. Its clone listing holds roughly 160,000 distinct CDR3 sequences. The TCR originated in a human donor with ulcerative colitis or Crohn's disease, or a healthy co-twin of an affected twin (not recorded which). The specimen was blood.

CDR3 amino acids: CASSFSGRGWNEQYF. This chain uses TRBV5-1 with TRBJ2-7; TCRdb's assignment of TRBD2 cannot be checked, as there is no DNA. CDR3 length equals 15 residues. CDR1 is SGHRS and CDR2 is YFSETQ in the germline V gene.